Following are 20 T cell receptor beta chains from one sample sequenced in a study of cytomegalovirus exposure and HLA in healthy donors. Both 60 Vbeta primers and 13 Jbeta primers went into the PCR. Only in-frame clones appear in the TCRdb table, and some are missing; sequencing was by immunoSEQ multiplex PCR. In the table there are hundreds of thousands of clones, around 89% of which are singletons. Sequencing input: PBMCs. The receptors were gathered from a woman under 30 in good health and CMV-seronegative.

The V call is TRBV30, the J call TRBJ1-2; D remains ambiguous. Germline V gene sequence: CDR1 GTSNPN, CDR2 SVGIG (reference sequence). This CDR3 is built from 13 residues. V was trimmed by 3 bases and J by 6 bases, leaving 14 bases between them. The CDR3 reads CAWRIRGRDGYTF. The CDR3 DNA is TGTGCCTGGAGGATCCGGGGAAGAGATGGCTACACCTTC.

The CDR3 loop is CASSILSGEGETQYF. The DNA for the CDR3 is TGTGCCAGTAGTATATTATCAGGGGAGGGGGAGACCCAGTACTTC. The V gene is TRBV19, the J gene TRBJ2-5, with D perhaps TRBD2 (7 bases). Germline CDR1 is LNHDA and CDR2 is SQIVND (reference sequence). The V end lost 2 bases, the J end lost 5 bases, and 15 bases lay between the germline ends. The CDR3 is 15 residues long.

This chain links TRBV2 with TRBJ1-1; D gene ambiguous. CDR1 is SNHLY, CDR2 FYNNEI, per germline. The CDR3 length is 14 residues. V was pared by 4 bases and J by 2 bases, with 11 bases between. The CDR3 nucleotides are TGTGCCAGCAGTGGGGAGGTCTCAAACACTGAAGCTTTCTTT. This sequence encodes CASSGEVSNTEAFF.

This CDR3 is CASSQGLAGGPWADTQYF. The CDR3 nucleotides are TGTGCCAGCAGCCAAGGACTAGCGGGGGGGCCATGGGCAGATACGCAGTATTTT. V usage is TRBV4-2 and J usage is TRBJ2-3; 14 bases fit TRBD2. The CDR3 is 18 residues long. The trim removed 1 base at V and 4 bases at J, leaving 7 bases unmatched. Germline assignment: CDR1 LGHNA and CDR2 YNFKEQ.

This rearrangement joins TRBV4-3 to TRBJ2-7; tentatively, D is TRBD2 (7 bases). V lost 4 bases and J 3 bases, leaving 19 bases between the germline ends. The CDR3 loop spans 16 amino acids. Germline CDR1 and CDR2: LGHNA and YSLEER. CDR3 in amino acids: CASSPHMGGASYEQYF. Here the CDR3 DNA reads TGCGCCAGCAGCCCACACATGGGGGGGGCAAGCTACGAGCAGTACTTC.

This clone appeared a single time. In DNA, the CDR3 is TGTGCCAGCAGCTTATCGGGTGAGACCCAGTACTTC. Residues: CASSLSGETQYF. This chain links TRBV7-9 with TRBJ2-5; D call uncertain. The length of the CDR3 is 12 residues. Between the trimmed V and J ends, which lost 2 bases and 5 bases, there was a span of 6 bases. Germline V gene data show CDR1 as SEHNR and CDR2 as FQNEAQ (reference sequence).

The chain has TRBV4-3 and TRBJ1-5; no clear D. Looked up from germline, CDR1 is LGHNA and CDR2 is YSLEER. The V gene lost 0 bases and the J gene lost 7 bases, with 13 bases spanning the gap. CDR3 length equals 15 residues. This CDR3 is CASSQDLPGGQPQHF. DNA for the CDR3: TGCGCCAGCAGCCAAGATCTCCCAGGTGGGCAGCCCCAGCATTTT.

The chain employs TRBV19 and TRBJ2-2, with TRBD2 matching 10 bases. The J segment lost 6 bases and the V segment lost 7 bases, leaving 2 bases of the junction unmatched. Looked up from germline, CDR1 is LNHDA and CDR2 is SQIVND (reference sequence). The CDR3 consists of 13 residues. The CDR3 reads CASILAGAGELFF. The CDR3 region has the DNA TGTGCCAGTATTCTAGCGGGGGCCGGGGAGCTGTTTTTT.

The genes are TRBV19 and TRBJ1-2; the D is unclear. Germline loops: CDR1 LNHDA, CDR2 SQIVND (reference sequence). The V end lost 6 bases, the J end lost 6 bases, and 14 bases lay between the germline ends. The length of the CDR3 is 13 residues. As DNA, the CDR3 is TGTGCCAGTAGCCGAGAACGTGAAAATGGCTACACCTTC. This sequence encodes CASSRERENGYTF.

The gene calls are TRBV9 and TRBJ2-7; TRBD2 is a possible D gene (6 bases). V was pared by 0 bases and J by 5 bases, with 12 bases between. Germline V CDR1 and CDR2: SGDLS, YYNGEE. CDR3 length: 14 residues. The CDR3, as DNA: TGTGCCAGCAGCGTAGGGAGCGCGGGGAACGAGCAGTACTTC. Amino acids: CASSVGSAGNEQYF.

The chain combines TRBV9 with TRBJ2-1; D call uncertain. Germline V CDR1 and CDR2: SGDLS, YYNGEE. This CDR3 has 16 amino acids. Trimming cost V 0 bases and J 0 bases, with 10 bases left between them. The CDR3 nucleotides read TGTGCCAGCAGCGTAGGGGCCCCCAGCTCCTACAATGAGCAGTTCTTC. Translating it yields CASSVGAPSSYNEQFF.

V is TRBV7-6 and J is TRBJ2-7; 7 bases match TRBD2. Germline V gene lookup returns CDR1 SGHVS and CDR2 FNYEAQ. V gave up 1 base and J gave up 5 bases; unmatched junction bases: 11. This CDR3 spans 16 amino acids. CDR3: CASSLGDWEGSHEQYF. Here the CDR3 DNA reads TGTGCCAGCAGCTTAGGTGACTGGGAGGGAAGTCACGAGCAGTACTTC.

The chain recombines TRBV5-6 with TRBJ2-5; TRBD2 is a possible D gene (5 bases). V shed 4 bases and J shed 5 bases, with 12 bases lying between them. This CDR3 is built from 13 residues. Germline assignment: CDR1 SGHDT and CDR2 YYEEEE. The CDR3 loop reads CASSERRGETQYF. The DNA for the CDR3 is TGTGCCAGCAGCGAGCGGCGTGGGGAGACCCAGTACTTC.

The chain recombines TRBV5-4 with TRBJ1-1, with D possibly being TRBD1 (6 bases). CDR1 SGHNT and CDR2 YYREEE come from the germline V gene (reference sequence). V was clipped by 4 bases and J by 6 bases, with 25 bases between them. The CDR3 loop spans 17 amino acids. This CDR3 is CASSPQLGAGKRPEAFF. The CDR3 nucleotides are TGTGCCAGCAGCCCTCAACTGGGGGCGGGTAAGCGGCCTGAAGCTTTCTTT.

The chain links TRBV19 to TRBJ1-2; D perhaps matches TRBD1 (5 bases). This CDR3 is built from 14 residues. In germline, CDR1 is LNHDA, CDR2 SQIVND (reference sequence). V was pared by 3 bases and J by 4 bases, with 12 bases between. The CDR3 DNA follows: TGTGCCAGTAGTATGCAGGCTACAGGCTATGGCTACACCTTC. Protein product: CASSMQATGYGYTF.

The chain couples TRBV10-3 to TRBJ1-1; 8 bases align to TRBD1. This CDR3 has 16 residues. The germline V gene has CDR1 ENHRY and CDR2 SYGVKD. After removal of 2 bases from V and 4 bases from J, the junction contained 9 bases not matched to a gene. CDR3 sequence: CAISEGPDRVGTEAFF. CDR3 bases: TGTGCCATCAGTGAGGGACCGGACAGGGTAGGCACTGAAGCTTTCTTT.

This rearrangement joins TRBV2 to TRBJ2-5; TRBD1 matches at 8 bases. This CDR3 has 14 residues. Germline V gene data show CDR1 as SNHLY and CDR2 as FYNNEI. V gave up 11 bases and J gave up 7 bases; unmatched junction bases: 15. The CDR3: CAYFGGQASRTQYF. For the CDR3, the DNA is TGTGCCTACTTCGGGGGACAGGCTTCCCGGACCCAGTACTTC. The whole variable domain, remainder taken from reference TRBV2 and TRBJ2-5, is EPEVTQTPSHQVTQMGQEVILRCVPISNHLYFYWYRQILGQKVEFLVSFYNNEISEKSEIFDDQFSVERPDGSNFTLKIRSTKLEDSAMYFCAYFGGQASRTQYFGPGTRLLVL.

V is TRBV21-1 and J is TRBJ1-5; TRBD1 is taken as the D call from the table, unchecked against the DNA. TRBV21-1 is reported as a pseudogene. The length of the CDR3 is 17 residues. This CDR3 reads CASSKVAVPDSDQPQHF. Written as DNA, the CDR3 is TGTGCCAGCAGCAAAGTAGCAGTCCCGGACAGCGATCAGCCCCAGCATTTT.

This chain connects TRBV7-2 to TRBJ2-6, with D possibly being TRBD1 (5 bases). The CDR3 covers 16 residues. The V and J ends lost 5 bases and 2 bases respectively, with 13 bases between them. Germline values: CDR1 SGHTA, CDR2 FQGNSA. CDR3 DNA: TGTGCCAGCAGCCGTGTACGGACAACTGGGGCCAACGTCCTGACTTTC. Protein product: CASSRVRTTGANVLTF.

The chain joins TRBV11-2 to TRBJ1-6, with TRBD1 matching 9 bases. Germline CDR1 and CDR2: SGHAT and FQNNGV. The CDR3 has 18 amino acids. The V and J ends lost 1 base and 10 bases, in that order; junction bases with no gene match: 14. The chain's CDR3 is CASSLGRYRDRDGSPLHF. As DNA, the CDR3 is TGTGCCAGCAGCTTAGGACGTTACCGGGACAGGGATGGATCACCCCTCCACTTT.